Here is one T cell receptor (beta chain) with its context. TCRdb keeps only in-frame clones here, not all; method: immunoSEQ multiplex PCR. This table holds tens of thousands of clones, roughly 91% found once. This CDR3 is 13 amino acids long. V lost 7 bases, J lost 4 bases, and 13 bases lay in between. The germline CDR1 and CDR2 sequences are MNHEY and SVGAGI. The sample originates from a study of Tregs in tolerant kidney transplant recipients. The clonotype originates from a human donor who received a combined kidney and bone marrow transplant. The chain links TRBV6-5 to TRBJ1-2; D is unresolved. Sequencing was performed on CD4+ T cells from blood, taken before the transplant. As DNA, the CDR3 is TGTGCCAGCACCCAACCAGGAAGCTATGGCTACACCTTC. Its protein product is CASTQPGSYGYTF.